The next 21 T cell receptor beta chains were all read from a single sample in a study of vaccination effects on CD4 cells after COVID-19. These receptors have no known antigen. Generated by immunoSEQ multiplex PCR, the TCRdb table keeps only in-frame clones and is missing some. Here the sample spans 60,000 to 65,000 clones, about 80% being singletons. Viral peptide pools were used in the ViraFEST assay to expand antigen-specific CD4+ T cells, and sequencing came afterward. Upon completion of around eleven days in culture, CD4+ T cells were isolated. Vaccine recipients had no previous SARS-CoV-2 infection; their nucleocapsid antibodies were negative. The source material was CD4+ T cells from PBMCs cultured with HCoV-OC43 spike peptides, sampled before COVID-19 vaccination. The sample's subset: HCoV-OC43 spike overlapping peptide pool stimulation. The receptors here all came from a human donor who received a COVID-19 vaccine.

The V call is TRBV2, the J call TRBJ2-3; D unresolved. The germline V and J ends were trimmed by 1 base and 1 base, with 18 bases remaining between them. The CDR3 is made up of 18 amino acids. The germline V gene encodes CDR1 SNHLY and CDR2 FYNNEI. In nucleotides, the CDR3 is TGTGCCAGCAGTGAAGATAGGCCCGGTTCTGTTCGCACAGATACGCAGTATTTT. This encodes CASSEDRPGSVRTDTQYF. Together with reference TRBV2 and TRBJ2-3, the CDR3 gives the full variable domain: EPEVTQTPSHQVTQMGQEVILRCVPISNHLYFYWYRQILGQKVEFLVSFYNNEISEKSEIFDDQFSVERPDGSNFTLKIRSTKLEDSAMYFCASSEDRPGSVRTDTQYFGPGTRLTVL.

This clone turned up a few times. Here the CDR3 DNA reads TGTGCCAGCAGTACCCCCCTAGCGGGGGCGATTAATGAGCAGTTCTTC. Encoded protein: CASSTPLAGAINEQFF. V usage is TRBV6-6 and J usage is TRBJ2-1, with 10 positions matching TRBD2. V was clipped by 5 bases and J by 7 bases; unmatched bases: 11. Germline V gives CDR1 MNHNY, CDR2 SVGAGI (reference sequence). This CDR3 is 16 amino acids long.

The V and J genes are TRBV7-2 and TRBJ2-1; D is perhaps TRBD2 (6 bases). CDR3 length: 13 residues. Germline V gene data show CDR1 as SGHTA and CDR2 as FQGNSA. The V end lost 4 bases, the J end lost 14 bases, and 18 bases lay between the germline ends. In DNA form, the CDR3 reads TGTGCCAGCAGCTCCCTGGGGACTCTGGGGAAGTTCTTC. The encoded protein is CASSSLGTLGKFF.

This clone has only a few counts. The chain uses TRBV5-1 and TRBJ1-4; 8 bases are shared with TRBD1. The CDR3 has 14 amino acids. Germline V gene data show CDR1 as SGHRS and CDR2 as YFSETQ. V shed 1 base, J shed 7 bases, and the junction held 3 bases outside the gene matches. The CDR3 is CASSLTGGLEKLFF. The CDR3 nucleotides read TGCGCCAGCAGCTTGACAGGGGGACTTGAAAAACTGTTTTTT.

A word on this clone: Additional DNA sequences in this sample encode the identical CDR3. The chain links TRBV7-3 to TRBJ2-6; D is unresolved. The germline V gene has CDR1 SGHTA and CDR2 FQGTGA. The CDR3 runs 15 residues. The V gene lost 0 bases and the J gene lost 1 base, with 4 bases spanning the gap. CDR3 residues: CASSLTGSGANVLTF. In DNA, the CDR3 is TGTGCCAGCAGCTTAACAGGATCTGGGGCCAACGTCCTGACTTTC.

V usage is TRBV25-1 and J usage is TRBJ2-5; no firm D call. Trimming removed 7 bases from V and 0 bases from J, with 18 bases in between. CDR1 is MGHDK and CDR2 is SYGVNS in the germline V gene. The CDR3 runs 16 residues. The CDR3 DNA is TGTGCCAGCAAGTTAGTTTATCACGGACACCAAGAGACCCAGTACTTC. Translation: CASKLVYHGHQETQYF.

The chain has TRBV5-5 and TRBJ1-1, with unresolved D. The V end lost 0 bases, the J end lost 4 bases, and 7 bases lay between the germline ends. The V gene's germline CDR1 is SGHKS and CDR2 YYEKEE (reference sequence). The CDR3 consists of 13 residues. This CDR3 reads CASSLGGGTEAFF. CDR3 DNA: TGTGCCAGCAGCTTGGGGGGTGGCACTGAAGCTTTCTTT.

This clone was detected once. The chain's CDR3 is CATSAGGGVNEQFF. DNA of the CDR3: TGTGCCACCAGTGCCGGAGGGGGGGTGAATGAGCAGTTCTTC. The chain joins TRBV24-1 to TRBJ2-1; D might be TRBD2 (7 bases). This CDR3 is 14 amino acids long. Germline V gene sequence: CDR1 KGHDR, CDR2 SFDVKD. With 5 bases removed from V and 7 bases from J, the gap between germline ends came to 14 bases.

The chain has TRBV5-1 and TRBJ2-3, with 9 bases matching TRBD1. The V and J ends lost 1 base and 4 bases, in that order; junction bases with no gene match: 4. Germline CDR1 SGHRS, CDR2 YFSETQ. The CDR3 has 15 amino acids. CDR3 DNA sequence: TGCGCCAGCAGCTTGAGGGGACAGGGTGCAGATACGCAGTATTTT. The encoded protein is CASSLRGQGADTQYF.

This rearrangement joins TRBV18 to TRBJ2-7, with no clear D. Trimming left V 5 bases short and J 6 bases short, with 14 bases between. Looked up from germline, CDR1 is KGHSH and CDR2 is LQKENI. The CDR3 sequence is 13 residues long. CDR3 bases: TGTGCCAGCTCAGCTTCCCCTAGTTCCGAGCAGTACGTC. Encoded protein: CASSASPSSEQYV.

V usage is TRBV4-2 and J usage is TRBJ1-4, with D hard to call. This CDR3 has 16 residues. Deletions cut 0 bases from V and 4 bases from J, with 12 bases between. Germline CDR1 LGHNA, CDR2 YNFKEQ. The CDR3 bases are TGTGCCAGCAGCCAAGATCTCCAAGGCTTTAATGAAAAACTGTTTTTT. It codes for CASSQDLQGFNEKLFF.

This clone was detected only a few times. V usage is TRBV28 and J usage is TRBJ1-5; no clear D. Germline V gene lookup returns CDR1 MDHEN and CDR2 SYDVKM. The CDR3 spans 14 residues. Trimming removed 5 bases at V and 3 bases at J, with 11 bases between. The CDR3 here is CASSPGGFNQPQHF. CDR3 DNA: TGTGCCAGCAGTCCCGGTGGGTTCAATCAGCCCCAGCATTTT.

The rearrangement uses TRBV3-1 (or the pseudogene TRBV3-2) and TRBJ2-3; TRBD2 agrees at 9 bases. Germline V gene data show CDR1 as LGHDT and CDR2 as YNNKEL (reference sequence). The CDR3 spans 20 residues. J gave up 5 bases and V 1 base, and 19 bases lay outside the gene matches. This CDR3 is CASSQVYVPGSVAGVDTQYF. In DNA form, the CDR3 reads TGTGCCAGCAGCCAAGTGTACGTTCCCGGCTCTGTAGCGGGGGTAGATACGCAGTATTTT.

CDR3 amino acids: CSVDWGKDTQYF. CDR3 nucleotides: TGCAGCGTTGATTGGGGGAAAGATACGCAGTATTTT. The genes are TRBV29-1 and TRBJ2-3, with D perhaps matching TRBD1 or TRBD2 (5 bases each). The CDR3 sequence is 12 residues long. Germline values: CDR1 SQVTM, CDR2 ANQGSEA. The V end was cut by 3 bases, the J end by 5 bases, with 9 bases between.

The J gene is TRBJ1-1, the V gene TRBV12-3 or TRBV12-4; D not certain. This CDR3 has 12 residues. V was shortened by 8 bases and J by 8 bases, with 15 bases between the two germline ends. The CDR3 loop reads CASHHGELEAFF. DNA of the CDR3: TGTGCCAGCCACCACGGAGAATTGGAAGCTTTCTTT.

In its sample, this clone was seen once. The chain is built from TRBV4-1 and TRBJ2-5; unclear D gene. The germline V gene encodes CDR1 MGHRA and CDR2 YSYEKL. The CDR3 spans 15 residues. V was shortened by 3 bases and J by 1 base, with 12 bases between the two germline ends. The CDR3 reads CASSHQEVPQETQYF. CDR3 DNA: TGCGCCAGCAGCCACCAAGAGGTGCCCCAAGAGACCCAGTACTTC.

This clone was observed a few times. This chain links TRBV18 with TRBJ1-2; TRBD1 might be the D (6 bases). There are 14 residues in the CDR3. Trimming cost V 3 bases and J 8 bases, with 16 bases left between them. Germline CDR1 reads KGHSH; CDR2 reads LQKENI. DNA for the CDR3: TGTGCCAGCTCACCCCAAGGTTACAGGGTAGGCTACACCTTC. Amino acid sequence: CASSPQGYRVGYTF.

V is TRBV30 and J is TRBJ2-5; 7 positions match TRBD1. The CDR3 is 15 residues long. Germline V lookup: CDR1 GTSNPN, CDR2 SVGIG (reference sequence). The J segment lost 3 bases and the V segment lost 0 bases, leaving 7 bases of the junction unmatched. The CDR3, as DNA: TGTGCCTGGAGTGTTACGTACAGGGGAAAAGAGACCCAGTACTTC. Residues: CAWSVTYRGKETQYF.

The rearrangement links TRBV7-2 to TRBJ2-2; tentatively, D is TRBD1 (6 bases). CDR3 length: 15 residues. The V gene's germline CDR1 is SGHTA and CDR2 FQGNSA. The V end was cut by 3 bases, the J end by 5 bases, with 13 bases between. CDR3 coding DNA: TGTGCCAGCAGCTTCCAGGGGAAGGCGACCGGGGAGCTGTTTTTT. This encodes CASSFQGKATGELFF. Based on the CDR3 plus reference TRBV7-2 and TRBJ2-2, the full variable domain is GAGVSQSPSNKVTEKGKDVELRCDPISGHTALYWYRQSLGQGLEFLIYFQGNSAPDKSGLPSDRFSAERTGGSVSTLTIQRTQQEDSAVYLCASSFQGKATGELFFGEGSRLTVL.

The chain recombines TRBV5-5 with TRBJ1-1; D remains unclear. The germline gives CDR1 SGHKS, CDR2 YYEKEE (reference sequence). V gave up 2 bases and J gave up 4 bases, with 9 bases separating them. This CDR3 spans 13 amino acids. CDR3 nucleotides: TGTGCCAGCAGCTTTTATCGGGGCACTGAAGCTTTCTTT. Translated, it gives CASSFYRGTEAFF.

This rearrangement joins TRBV7-3 to TRBJ2-1; possible D gene TRBD2, 6 bases. V gave up 4 bases and J gave up 0 bases, with 13 bases separating them. Germline CDR1 reads SGHTA; CDR2 reads FQGTGA. The CDR3 runs to 16 residues. The CDR3 loop reads CASSYRTTSSYNEQFF. In nucleotides, the CDR3 is TGTGCCAGCAGCTACAGGACTACTTCCTCCTACAATGAGCAGTTCTTC.